The 24 T cell receptor beta chains in this list originate from one sample, sequenced in a study of T cell responses to AZD1222 COVID-19 vaccine. Sequencing used immunoSEQ multiplex PCR; TCRdb keeps in-frame clones, though not all of them. The data show over 25,000 clones, with around 92% seen just once and about 8.8% held by the top ten. The specimen comprised peripheral blood, sampled 28 days after the second AZD1222 dose. The receptors shown here come from an adult who received the AZD1222 COVID-19 vaccine.

This clone has only one observation. The chain links TRBV3-1 (or the pseudogene TRBV3-2) to TRBJ2-3; tentative D call: TRBD2 (5 bases). This CDR3 has 13 amino acids. The ends were cut back, 1 base at V and 4 bases at J, with 6 bases in the middle. Looked up from germline, CDR1 is LGHDT and CDR2 is YNNKEL (reference sequence). Here the CDR3 reads CASSQGGPDTQYF. The CDR3, as DNA: TGTGCCAGCAGCCAAGGAGGGCCAGATACGCAGTATTTT.

The rearrangement uses TRBV19 and TRBJ2-7, with D possibly being TRBD2 (6 bases). This CDR3 is built from 17 residues. Germline V CDR1 and CDR2: LNHDA, SQIVND (reference sequence). With 5 bases removed from V and 4 bases from J, the gap between germline ends came to 24 bases. The CDR3, as DNA: TGTGCCAGTAGTGATTACCGGGGGACCCTTCCCGATTACGAGCAGTACTTC. Its protein is CASSDYRGTLPDYEQYF.

The DNA for the CDR3 is TGTGCCAGCAGTTTAATGGACAGGGTCGGCTATGGCTACACCTTC. Protein product: CASSLMDRVGYGYTF. J is TRBJ1-2 and V is TRBV28, with 8 bases that match TRBD1. The CDR3 loop spans 15 amino acids. CDR1 and CDR2 from the germline V gene are MDHEN and SYDVKM. With 2 bases clipped from V and 4 bases from J, the junction kept 6 bases outside the gene matches.

The V and J genes are TRBV18 and TRBJ2-1; 7 nucleotides match TRBD2. This CDR3 has 19 amino acids. CDR1 and CDR2 (germline): KGHSH, LQKENI. The J segment lost 5 bases and the V segment lost 1 base, leaving 17 bases of the junction unmatched. The CDR3: CASSPRVQNGRFSDNEQFF. DNA of the CDR3: TGTGCCAGCTCACCACGTGTGCAAAACGGGAGGTTCTCTGACAATGAGCAGTTCTTC.

CDR3 in amino acids: CASSLIGQGNQPQHF. The CDR3 DNA is TGTGCCAGCAGTTTAATCGGACAGGGGAATCAGCCCCAGCATTTT. The rearrangement links TRBV28 to TRBJ1-5; 9 bases are shared with TRBD1. V shed 2 bases, J shed 4 bases, and the junction held 3 bases outside the gene matches. Germline values: CDR1 MDHEN, CDR2 SYDVKM. The CDR3 totals 15 residues.

V gene TRBV9 combines with J gene TRBJ2-7; possibly TRBD1 or TRBD2 for D (5 bases each). The CDR3 has 14 residues. The germline V and J ends were trimmed by 4 bases and 2 bases, with 13 bases remaining between them. Germline CDR1 is SGDLS and CDR2 is YYNGEE. This CDR3 is CASSPRDEPYEQYF. The CDR3 DNA reads as TGTGCCAGCAGCCCCCGGGACGAACCCTACGAGCAGTACTTC.

The chain has TRBV10-3 and TRBJ1-2, with unresolved D. The CDR3 runs 13 residues. Trimming stripped 9 bases from V and 1 base from J, with 12 bases between. Germline V gene lookup returns CDR1 ENHRY and CDR2 SYGVKD. The CDR3 protein is CAIEDSGNYGYTF. CDR3 in DNA: TGTGCCATTGAGGATAGTGGTAACTATGGCTACACCTTC.

The chain has TRBV7-2 and TRBJ1-4, with 8 bases matching TRBD1. The V gene's germline CDR1 is SGHTA and CDR2 FQGNSA. The ends lost 6 bases at V and 5 bases at J; junction bases unmatched: 8. The CDR3 consists of 15 residues. CDR3 residues: CASSFNRGGNEKLFF. In DNA form, the CDR3 reads TGTGCCAGCAGTTTTAACAGGGGGGGGAATGAAAAACTGTTTTTT.

V and J are TRBV5-6 and TRBJ1-5, with a possible D match to TRBD1 (6 bases). V was clipped by 5 bases and J by 0 bases, with 12 bases between them. Looked up from germline, CDR1 is SGHDT and CDR2 is YYEEEE. The CDR3 has 15 amino acids. Written as DNA, the CDR3 is TGTGCCAGCAGGCGACAGGTCGATAGCAATCAGCCCCAGCATTTT. Protein sequence: CASRRQVDSNQPQHF.

The rearrangement uses TRBV15 and TRBJ1-2; 8 positions agree with TRBD1. The CDR3 extends over 13 amino acids. V lost 5 bases and J lost 8; bases outside the gene matches: 7. Germline V gives CDR1 LNHNV, CDR2 YYDKDF (reference sequence). CDR3 sequence: CATSFRTGSGYTF. DNA for the CDR3: TGTGCCACCAGCTTCCGGACAGGGTCAGGCTACACCTTC.

J is TRBJ2-7 and V is TRBV7-9, with no clear D. This CDR3 region has 14 residues. The V end was cut by 10 bases, the J end by 5 bases, with 21 bases between. Germline V gives CDR1 SEHNR, CDR2 FQNEAQ (reference sequence). The CDR3 DNA reads TGTGCCACCGCACGGCACCCCTCCTCTCACGAGCAGTACTTC. Its translation: CATARHPSSHEQYF.

This sequence joins TRBV6-1 and TRBJ2-1; D ambiguous. The CDR3 loop spans 16 amino acids. Between the trimmed V and J ends, which lost 4 bases and 5 bases, there was a span of 18 bases. The germline V gene encodes CDR1 MNHNS and CDR2 SASEGT. The CDR3 reads CASSGQMGYGDNEQFF. CDR3 DNA sequence: TGTGCCAGCAGTGGCCAAATGGGTTATGGGGACAATGAGCAGTTCTTC.

The genes are TRBV28 and TRBJ2-2, with 10 bases aligning to TRBD1. This CDR3 region has 15 residues. The V and J ends lost 4 bases and 3 bases, in that order; junction bases with no gene match: 2. The germline V gene has CDR1 MDHEN and CDR2 SYDVKM. The DNA for the CDR3 is TGTGCCAGCAGTTCCGGGACAGGGGACACCGGGGAGCTGTTTTTT. This gives the protein CASSSGTGDTGELFF.

The gene calls are TRBV5-1 and TRBJ2-7, with 10 bases fitting TRBD2. Germline lookup yields CDR1 SGHRS and CDR2 YFSETQ. V was pared by 0 bases and J by 7 bases, with 10 bases of the junction left unmatched. The CDR3 runs to 16 residues. In DNA form, the CDR3 reads TGCGCCAGCAGCTTGGCCGGTAGCGGGAGGACTGATGAGCAGTACTTC. It codes for CASSLAGSGRTDEQYF.

CDR3: CASSSTGVLGFKYEQYF. The CDR3 bases are TGTGCCAGCAGTTCGACCGGAGTTTTAGGGTTTAAGTACGAGCAGTACTTC. The genes are TRBV27 and TRBJ2-7; D is undetermined. The CDR3 sequence is 17 residues long. Germline CDR1 MNHEY, CDR2 SMNVEV (reference sequence). V was clipped by 4 bases and J by 4 bases, with 23 bases between them.

V usage is TRBV7-2 and J usage is TRBJ1-5; D remains ambiguous. The CDR3 consists of 13 residues. Trimming left V 2 bases short and J 6 bases short, with 8 bases between. The germline V gene has CDR1 SGHTA and CDR2 FQGNSA. CDR3 amino acids: CASSLMVRQPQHF. The CDR3 nucleotides read TGTGCCAGCAGCTTAATGGTTCGTCAGCCCCAGCATTTT.

This rearrangement joins TRBV19 to TRBJ2-7, with D possibly being TRBD1 (5 bases). The CDR3 is 13 amino acids. V was shortened by 3 bases and J by 4 bases, with 10 bases between the two germline ends. Per germline, CDR1 LNHDA and CDR2 SQIVND (reference sequence). The CDR3 coding sequence is TGTGCCAGTAGTATCTCGACAGAGTACGAGCAGTACTTC. Residues: CASSISTEYEQYF.

The chain uses TRBV12-3 or TRBV12-4 and TRBJ1-1; TRBD1 is a possible D gene (5 bases). This CDR3 has 10 amino acids. Trimming took 9 bases from V and 5 from J, leaving 7 bases between them. The CDR3, as DNA: TGTGCCAGTCAGGGAACTGAAGCTTTCTTT. It is translated as CASQGTEAFF.

The chain is built from TRBV5-1 and TRBJ2-5; no clear D. This CDR3 comprises 13 residues. From germline, CDR1 is SGHRS and CDR2 YFSETQ. V lost 4 bases, J lost 5 bases, and 12 bases lay in between. The CDR3 spells CASSAVSPETQYF. The DNA for the CDR3 is TGCGCCAGCAGCGCAGTATCCCCGGAGACCCAGTACTTC. Combining the CDR3 with reference TRBV5-1 and TRBJ2-5 gives the whole variable domain KAGVTQTPRYLIKTRGQQVTLSCSPISGHRSVSWYQQTPGQGLQFLFEYFSETQRNKGNFPGRFSGRQFSNSRSEMNVSTLELGDSALYLCASSAVSPETQYFGPGTRLLVL.

The chain uses TRBV28 and TRBJ2-3, with D perhaps given as TRBD1 or TRBD2 (5 bases each). In germline, CDR1 is MDHEN, CDR2 SYDVKM. Trimming pared 5 bases from V and 2 bases from J, leaving 14 bases between. The CDR3 runs to 15 residues. The CDR3 region is CASSPRGTHTDTQYF. The CDR3 coding sequence is TGTGCCAGCAGTCCTCGGGGCACCCACACAGATACGCAGTATTTT.

The count of this clone is one. V is TRBV16 and J is TRBJ1-1, with D tentatively TRBD1 (6 bases). The CDR3 contains 12 residues. Trimming removed 4 bases at V and 6 bases at J, with 9 bases between. The germline gives CDR1 KGHSY, CDR2 FQNENV. This CDR3 is CASSPRGAEAFF. The CDR3 bases are TGTGCCAGCAGCCCCAGGGGCGCTGAAGCTTTCTTT.

This chain links TRBV24-1 with TRBJ1-2, with D hard to call. This CDR3 contains 14 residues. In germline, CDR1 is KGHDR, CDR2 SFDVKD. V lost 7 bases and J lost 8, with 19 bases in between. The CDR3 loop is CATSVAWTLRGYTF. In nucleotides, the CDR3 is TGTGCCACCAGCGTAGCGTGGACCCTACGAGGCTACACCTTC.

This sequence joins TRBV5-6 and TRBJ1-1; perhaps TRBD1 as D (6 bases). Trimming stripped 0 bases from V and 3 bases from J, with 9 bases between. Germline values: CDR1 SGHDT, CDR2 YYEEEE. This CDR3 region has 14 residues. The DNA of the CDR3 is TGTGCCAGCAGCTTGGGGACAGTGTACACTGAAGCTTTCTTT. Translation: CASSLGTVYTEAFF.

V is TRBV28 and J is TRBJ1-5; 7 bases fit TRBD1. Germline lookup yields CDR1 MDHEN and CDR2 SYDVKM. The CDR3 has 13 amino acids. V lost 5 bases and J lost 6; bases outside the gene matches: 4. CDR3 nucleotides: TGTGCCAGCAGTAAACAGGGGACTCAGCCCCAGCATTTT. Amino acid sequence: CASSKQGTQPQHF.